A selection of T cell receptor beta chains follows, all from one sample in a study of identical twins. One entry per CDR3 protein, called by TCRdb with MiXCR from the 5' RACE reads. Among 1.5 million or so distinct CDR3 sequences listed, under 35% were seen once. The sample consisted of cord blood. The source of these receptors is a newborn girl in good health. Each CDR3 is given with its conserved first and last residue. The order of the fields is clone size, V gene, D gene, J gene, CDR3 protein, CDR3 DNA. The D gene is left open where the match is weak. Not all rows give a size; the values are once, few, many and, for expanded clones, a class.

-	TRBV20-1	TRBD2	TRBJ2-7	CSARDPGGPDEQYF	TGCAGTGCTAGAGATCCGGGAGGGCCGGACGAGCAGTACTTC
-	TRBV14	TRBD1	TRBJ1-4	CVSSQTGFNEKLFF	TGTGTCAGCAGCCAGACAGGGTTTAATGAAAAACTGTTTTTT
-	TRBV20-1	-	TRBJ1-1	CSASIGDTEAFF	TGCAGTGCTAGTATTGGAGACACTGAAGCTTTCTTT
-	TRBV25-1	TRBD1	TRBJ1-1	CASSESGRGPRTEAFF	TGTGCCAGCAGTGAATCGGGAAGGGGGCCGCGCACTGAAGCTTTCTTT
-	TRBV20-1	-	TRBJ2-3	CSAPGLTDTQYF	TGCAGTGCTCCGGGACTTACAGATACGCAGTATTTT
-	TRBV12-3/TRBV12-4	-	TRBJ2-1	CASNYPGLGGEQFF	TGTGCCAGCAACTATCCGGGCTTAGGCGGTGAGCAGTTCTTC
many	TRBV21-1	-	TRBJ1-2	CASSIPGQTNYGYTF	TGTGCCAGCAGCATCCCGGGACAGACTAACTATGGCTACACCTTC
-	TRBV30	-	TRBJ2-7	CAWSQSYEQYF	TGTGCCTGGAGTCAATCCTACGAGCAGTACTTC
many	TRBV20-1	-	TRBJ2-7	CSGTRTTLTYEQYF	TGCAGTGGTACAAGGACGACCCTTACCTACGAGCAGTACTTC
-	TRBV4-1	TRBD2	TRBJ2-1	CASSQIPTSVSSYNEQFF	TGCGCCAGCAGCCAAATTCCGACTAGCGTCAGCTCCTACAATGAGCAGTTCTTC
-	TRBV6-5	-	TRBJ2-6	CASRVTSSGANVLTF	TGTGCCAGCCGGGTCACGAGCTCTGGGGCCAACGTCCTGACTTTC
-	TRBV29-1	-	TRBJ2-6	CSVRDSSGANVLTF	TGCAGCGTTAGAGACAGCTCTGGGGCCAACGTCCTGACTTTC
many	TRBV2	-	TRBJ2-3	CASTGWGGGDTQYF	TGTGCCAGCACGGGATGGGGAGGTGGAGATACGCAGTATTTT